One T cell receptor beta chain is described in this entry. This entry comes from a study of blood T cell repertoires in COVID-19. In the original processing: From reference gene primer amplification, estimates of nucleated cell counts were derived. Data came from immunoSEQ multiplex PCR; TCRdb stores just in-frame clones and leaves some out. V and J calls and clone size are copied from that table; D and trimming were computed from the DNA. The table has almost 500,000 clones, roughly nine tenths seen once. The CDR3 runs to 15 residues. The V end was cut by 4 bases, the J end by 0 bases, with 11 bases between. The germline V gene has CDR1 SGDLS and CDR2 YYNGEE.

The chain uses TRBV9 and TRBJ1-3, with D possibly matching TRBD1 (5 bases). This receptor was identified in a woman aged 60-75 years who had recovered from COVID-19. The sequenced sample consisted of PBMCs or T cells enriched from blood (not recorded which). The CDR3 loop is CASSPTGGSGNTIYF. CDR3 coding DNA: TGTGCCAGCAGCCCGACGGGGGGCTCTGGAAACACCATATATTTT.